The 9 T cell receptor beta chains reported below all come from one sample, sequenced in a study of blood T cell repertoires in COVID-19 (dated by TCRdb to between 2020 and 2021). Libraries were built with the immunoSEQ multiplex PCR assay. In TCRdb, the immuneACCESS table is reduced to in-frame sequences with V and J assigned. These tables do not hold every clone; where another copy was compared, an unresolved V gene accounts for under half, and the others remain unexplained. For this sample the table gives over 200,000 clones, of which roughly 82% were detected only once. Jointly, the top ten make up 2% to 2.5% of the sample. Input material: peripheral blood. These receptors originate from a man aged 35 to 55 who had recovered from COVID-19.

A word on this clone: The junction differs from germline at one of its ends, possibly a read error. CDR3 amino acids: CASKRDRSNPYTF. The DNA for the CDR3 is TGTGCTAGCAAGAGGGACAGATCCAACCCCTACACCTTC. The chain carries TRBV7-7 and TRBJ1-2, with TRBD1 matching over 7 bases. Germline V lookup: CDR1 SSHAT, CDR2 FNYEAQ (reference sequence). The CDR3 runs 13 residues.

This chain joins TRBV4-3 and TRBJ2-1; TRBD1 is a possible D gene (5 bases). Germline CDR1 LGHNA, CDR2 YSLEER. The CDR3 is made up of 14 amino acids. V dropped 4 bases and J dropped 4 bases, with 11 bases sitting between them. CDR3 sequence (DNA): TGCGCCAGCAGCCCCTCGAGACAGTACAATGAGCAGTTCTTC. As protein: CASSPSRQYNEQFF.

The CDR3 reads CASSFSGGTGYTF. For the CDR3, the DNA is TGTGCCAGCAGCTTCTCGGGGGGCACTGGCTACACCTTC. V gene TRBV7-9 combines with J gene TRBJ1-2, with D possibly matching TRBD1 (6 bases). The ends were cut back, 3 bases at V and 7 bases at J, with 12 bases in the middle. Germline lookup yields CDR1 SEHNR and CDR2 FQNEAQ (reference sequence). This CDR3 comprises 13 residues.

This chain connects TRBV11-3 to TRBJ2-7; the match to TRBD1 covers 8 bases. Trimming at V came to 6 bases and at J to 2 bases, leaving 6 bases not matched to a gene. Germline V CDR1 and CDR2: SGHNT, YENEEA. CDR3 length: 14 amino acids. The CDR3 here is CASSPDRGPYEQYF. CDR3 coding DNA: TGTGCCAGCAGTCCAGACAGGGGTCCCTACGAGCAGTACTTC.

This rearrangement joins TRBV5-6 to TRBJ1-2, with a tentative D call TRBD1 (5 bases). The germline V gene has CDR1 SGHDT and CDR2 YYEEEE. The CDR3 length is 14 residues. Trimming took off 1 base at V and 7 bases at J, with 14 bases between the two ends. The CDR3 loop reads CASSLLLGQVGYTF. In DNA form, the CDR3 reads TGTGCCAGCAGCTTGCTGTTGGGGCAAGTTGGCTACACCTTC.

V is TRBV7-2 and J is TRBJ1-2; no reliable D call. With 8 bases removed from V and 0 bases from J, the gap between germline ends came to 13 bases. There are 14 residues in the CDR3. Per germline, CDR1 SGHTA and CDR2 FQGNSA. The chain's CDR3 is CASSRPGTNYGYTF. CDR3 coding DNA: TGTGCCAGCTCCAGGCCAGGTACTAACTATGGCTACACCTTC.

The rearrangement links TRBV5-1 to TRBJ2-2, with D possibly being TRBD2 (5 bases). V lost 0 bases and J 5 bases, leaving 5 bases between the germline ends. The germline CDR1 and CDR2 sequences are SGHRS and YFSETQ. The CDR3 is 13 amino acids. The CDR3 is CASSLAGTGELFF. In DNA form, the CDR3 reads TGCGCCAGCAGCTTGGCGGGGACCGGGGAGCTGTTTTTT.

J is TRBJ1-2 and V is TRBV30; unclear D gene. This CDR3 has 13 amino acids. Trimming took off 0 bases at V and 8 bases at J, with 13 bases between the two ends. Germline loops: CDR1 GTSNPN, CDR2 SVGIG (reference sequence). CDR3 nucleotide sequence: TGTGCCTGGAGTGTAGCGGGGAGGAGGGGCTACACCTTC. As protein: CAWSVAGRRGYTF.

This rearrangement joins TRBV27 to TRBJ1-2, with TRBD1 as a possible D gene (6 bases). CDR3 length: 15 residues. Trimming took 1 base from V and 4 from J, leaving 13 bases between them. Germline values: CDR1 MNHEY, CDR2 SMNVEV (reference sequence). CDR3 protein: CASSLLGAVGYGYTF. CDR3 nucleotide sequence: TGTGCCAGCAGTTTATTGGGGGCCGTAGGCTATGGCTACACCTTC.